The 20 T cell receptor beta chains below were found in one sample sequenced in a study of blood T cell repertoires in COVID-19. Using immunoSEQ multiplex PCR, the repertoire was profiled, and TCRdb retains in-frame clones only, with some absent. The sample contains roughly 88,000 clones, 70% to 90% of which appear only once. Input material: peripheral blood. The receptors originated from an elderly woman with acute or convalescent COVID-19.

The chain joins TRBV7-9 to TRBJ1-4; D not certain. V dropped 5 bases and J dropped 4 bases, with 11 bases sitting between them. Germline CDR1 is SEHNR and CDR2 is FQNEAQ (reference sequence). The CDR3 loop spans 14 amino acids. CDR3 sequence (DNA): TGTGCCAGCAGCCTGACAAATAGTAATGAAAAACTGTTTTTT. This sequence encodes CASSLTNSNEKLFF. The variable domain in full, completed from reference TRBV7-9 and TRBJ1-4, reads DTGVSQNPRHKITKRGQNVTFRCDPISEHNRLYWYRQTLGQGPEFLTYFQNEAQLEKSRLLSDRFSAERPKGSFSTLEIQRTEQGDSAMYLCASSLTNSNEKLFFGSGTQLSVL.

The genes are TRBV3-1 (or the pseudogene TRBV3-2) and TRBJ1-2, with TRBD1 matching 8 bases. Germline V gene lookup returns CDR1 LGHDT and CDR2 YNNKEL (reference sequence). This CDR3 spans 14 amino acids. Trimming at V came to 1 base and at J to 8 bases, leaving 6 bases not matched to a gene. For the CDR3, the DNA is TGTGCCAGCAGCCAAGGTCGGACAGGGAACGGCTACACCTTC. Amino acid sequence: CASSQGRTGNGYTF.

This clone was found a few times. J is TRBJ1-2 and V is TRBV4-1; D call uncertain. The CDR3 has 14 amino acids. Germline V lookup: CDR1 MGHRA, CDR2 YSYEKL. The V gene lost 2 bases and the J gene lost 4 bases, with 11 bases spanning the gap. The CDR3 is CASSQPGKTYGYTF. The DNA for the CDR3 is TGCGCCAGCAGCCAACCAGGAAAAACCTATGGCTACACCTTC.

The chain employs TRBV11-2 and TRBJ1-1, with D maybe TRBD1 (5 bases). CDR3 length: 15 amino acids. CDR1 is SGHAT, CDR2 FQNNGV, per germline. The V end was cut by 1 base, the J end by 1 base, with 10 bases between. The DNA of the CDR3 is TGTGCCAGCAGCTTAGTTCTCGGGGGGAACACTGAAGCTTTCTTT. It translates to CASSLVLGGNTEAFF.

The V gene is TRBV6-5, the J gene TRBJ1-5; 8 nucleotides align to TRBD1. The J segment lost 2 bases and the V segment lost 6 bases, leaving 6 bases of the junction unmatched. CDR1 and CDR2 (germline): MNHEY, SVGAGI. The CDR3 is 15 amino acids. CDR3 loop: CASSRQGLGNQPQHF. In nucleotides, the CDR3 is TGTGCCAGCAGCCGACAGGGGTTAGGCAATCAGCCCCAGCATTTT.

Details on this clone: Other DNA sequences within the sample encode an identical CDR3. The chain joins TRBV7-9 to TRBJ1-2; D not certain. The germline CDR1 and CDR2 sequences are SEHNR and FQNEAQ (reference sequence). The CDR3 consists of 14 residues. V lost 1 base, J lost 8 bases, and 14 bases lay in between. CDR3 sequence (DNA): TGTGCCAGCAGCTTAGAGGAGTACCCTGAAGGCTACACCTTC. It translates to CASSLEEYPEGYTF.

The chain uses TRBV20-1 and TRBJ1-5, with D tentatively TRBD1 (5 bases). This CDR3 is built from 19 residues. Per the germline V gene, CDR1 is DFQATT and CDR2 is SNEGSKA (reference sequence). Trimming stripped 3 bases from V and 4 bases from J, with 28 bases between. CDR3 sequence: CSASFNVRVALGKNQPQHF. The CDR3 DNA reads TGCAGTGCTAGTTTCAATGTCAGGGTTGCTTTGGGGAAGAATCAGCCCCAGCATTTT.

This sequence joins TRBV5-1 and TRBJ1-2, with TRBD1 matching over 8 bases. The germline V gene encodes CDR1 SGHRS and CDR2 YFSETQ. The CDR3 is 15 residues long. V was pared by 0 bases and J by 8 bases, with 9 bases of the junction left unmatched. The CDR3 nucleotides are TGCGCCAGCAGCTTGGGGGTCCAGGGGGCGGAGGGCTACACCTTC. It encodes CASSLGVQGAEGYTF.

The gene calls are TRBV28 and TRBJ2-3; D is ambiguous. CDR1 is MDHEN and CDR2 is SYDVKM in the germline V gene. The CDR3 has 12 amino acids. The V gene lost 4 bases and the J gene lost 4 bases, with 6 bases spanning the gap. The CDR3 nucleotides are TGTGCCAGCAGTTCGTTATCAGATACGCAGTATTTT. This encodes CASSSLSDTQYF.

The chain uses TRBV5-1 and TRBJ2-6; D is possibly TRBD1 (6 bases). The V gene's germline CDR1 is SGHRS and CDR2 YFSETQ. The CDR3 runs 17 residues. Between the trimmed V and J ends, which lost 0 bases and 4 bases, there was a span of 14 bases. In DNA form, the CDR3 reads TGCGCCAGCAGCTTGGTTCAGCTGGGACAAGGGGCCAACGTCCTGACTTTC. The encoded protein is CASSLVQLGQGANVLTF. Based on the CDR3 plus reference TRBV5-1 and TRBJ2-6, the full variable domain is KAGVTQTPRYLIKTRGQQVTLSCSPISGHRSVSWYQQTPGQGLQFLFEYFSETQRNKGNFPGRFSGRQFSNSRSEMNVSTLELGDSALYLCASSLVQLGQGANVLTFGAGSRLTVL.

This chain uses TRBV7-9 with TRBJ2-3, with 11 bases that match TRBD2. With V trimmed by 5 bases and J by 5 bases, 6 bases remained unmatched. The CDR3 runs to 15 residues. Germline CDR1 is SEHNR and CDR2 is FQNEAQ (reference sequence). For the CDR3, the DNA is TGTGCCAGCAGCCTTAGCGGGGGGGCCGTAGATACGCAGTATTTT. It yields the protein CASSLSGGAVDTQYF.

J is TRBJ1-5 and V is TRBV7-8, with 7 nucleotides matching TRBD1. Germline lookup yields CDR1 SGHVS and CDR2 FQNEAQ. The CDR3 extends over 14 amino acids. With 5 bases clipped from V and 4 bases from J, the junction kept 5 bases outside the gene matches. As DNA, the CDR3 is TGTGCCAGCAGCCAGCAGGGGGGAAATCAGCCCCAGCATTTT. It is translated as CASSQQGGNQPQHF.

The chain carries TRBV15 and TRBJ2-3, with TRBD2 as a possible D gene (6 bases). With 1 base removed from V and 3 bases from J, the gap between germline ends came to 11 bases. The CDR3 is made up of 15 amino acids. CDR1 LNHNV and CDR2 YYDKDF come from the germline V gene (reference sequence). This chain's CDR3 is CATSRARGGTDTQYF. DNA for the CDR3: TGTGCCACCAGCAGAGCAAGGGGAGGAACAGATACGCAGTATTTT.

There are a few counts of this clone. The rearrangement links TRBV6-5 to TRBJ1-1; TRBD1 might be the D (6 bases). The CDR3 is 14 residues long. The V end was cut by 5 bases, the J end by 1 base, with 11 bases between. From germline, CDR1 is MNHEY and CDR2 SVGAGI. The CDR3 sequence is CASSPGQRNTEAFF. In DNA, the CDR3 is TGTGCCAGCAGTCCGGGACAACGGAACACTGAAGCTTTCTTT.

The rearrangement joins TRBV27 to TRBJ2-1, with D possibly TRBD2 on 7 matching bases. The CDR3 length is 17 residues. Germline CDR1 reads MNHEY; CDR2 reads SMNVEV (reference sequence). V was cut by 3 bases and J by 0 bases, with 15 bases left in between. The DNA for the CDR3 is TGTGCCAGCAGTTTTTGGGGGGGCACGAGCTCCTACAATGAGCAGTTCTTC. Translated, it gives CASSFWGGTSSYNEQFF.

This chain uses TRBV5-6 with TRBJ2-7, with 8 bases lining up with TRBD1. With V trimmed by 4 bases and J by 6 bases, 6 bases remained unmatched. This CDR3 spans 13 amino acids. Looked up from germline, CDR1 is SGHDT and CDR2 is YYEEEE. CDR3 nucleotides: TGTGCCAGCAGCCCTTCGGACAGGGCCGAGCAGTACTTC. Translating it yields CASSPSDRAEQYF.

The chain links TRBV6-5 to TRBJ1-5; unclear D gene. The CDR3 consists of 16 residues. Trimming pared 4 bases from V and 2 bases from J, leaving 15 bases between. Germline V gene data show CDR1 as MNHEY and CDR2 as SVGAGI. CDR3 residues: CASSLEVPWGNQPQHF. In DNA, the CDR3 is TGTGCCAGCAGTTTGGAGGTACCCTGGGGCAATCAGCCCCAGCATTTT.

The chain is built from TRBV27 and TRBJ2-7; no firm D call. The germline CDR1 and CDR2 sequences are MNHEY and SMNVEV (reference sequence). Trimming took 2 bases from V and 6 from J, leaving 14 bases between them. The CDR3 contains 14 residues. The CDR3 loop reads CASSLEPRGGEQYF. The CDR3 nucleotides are TGTGCCAGCAGTTTAGAGCCTAGAGGTGGCGAGCAGTACTTC.

This clone was recorded a few times. The chain combines TRBV19 with TRBJ1-3; a weak D match, TRBD1 (5 bases). The germline V gene encodes CDR1 LNHDA and CDR2 SQIVND (reference sequence). The CDR3 has 13 residues. V was pared by 9 bases and J by 0 bases, with 9 bases between. CDR3 in DNA: TGTGCCAGCGGACATCGCTCTGGAAACACCATATATTTT. Its protein is CASGHRSGNTIYF.

The table lists this clone with a few counts. The gene calls are TRBV10-2 and TRBJ2-2; 8 bases agree with TRBD2. Germline CDR1 is WSHSY and CDR2 is SAAADI. With 3 bases clipped from V and 3 bases from J, the junction kept 6 bases outside the gene matches. CDR3 length: 16 amino acids. CDR3: CASSDPGGAYTGELFF. CDR3 coding DNA: TGCGCCAGCAGTGACCCGGGGGGGGCCTACACCGGGGAGCTGTTTTTT.